This is a list of T cell receptor beta chains from one sample in a study of blood T cell repertoires in COVID-19. Only in-frame clones appear in the TCRdb table, and some are missing; sequencing was by immunoSEQ multiplex PCR. There are tens of thousands of clones in the sample; approximately 86% occur only once, and 29% lies in the top ten. Sequenced input: peripheral blood. The receptor set was obtained from a woman of 80 years or more with acute or convalescent COVID-19. CDR3s include the opening cysteine and the closing phenylalanine or tryptophan. A D gene is named only where the DNA matches it firmly. Not all rows give a size; the values are once, few, many and, for expanded clones, a class.

J gene	D gene	V gene	clone size	CDR3 protein	CDR3 DNA
TRBJ2-4	-	TRBV10-1	-	CASSESQAGGTKNIQYF	TGCGCCAGCAGTGAGAGTCAGGCCGGGGGAACCAAAAACATTCAGTACTTC
TRBJ2-1	-	TRBV5-6	-	CASSLGGVYNEQFF	TGTGCCAGCAGCTTGGGCGGAGTCTACAATGAGCAGTTCTTC
TRBJ2-7	-	TRBV5-4	-	CASSLTRDPAYEQYF	TGTGCCAGCAGCTTGACGCGGGATCCCGCCTACGAGCAGTACTTC
TRBJ2-1	-	TRBV7-6	-	CASSRGQNRVNEQFF	TGTGCCAGCTCCAGGGGACAAAATCGTGTCAATGAGCAGTTCTTC
TRBJ2-1	-	TRBV5-3	-	CARSGERDNEQFF	TGTGCCAGAAGCGGAGAGCGGGACAATGAGCAGTTCTTC
TRBJ2-7	TRBD1	TRBV6-6	few	CASSPVRTGTGALEQYF	TGTGCCAGCAGTCCCGTACGAACCGGGACAGGGGCTCTCGAGCAGTACTTC
TRBJ1-1	-	TRBV5-1	-	CASSTSGAGDTEAFF	TGCGCCAGCAGCACTTCGGGGGCGGGGGACACTGAAGCTTTCTTT
TRBJ1-2	-	TRBV7-8	-	CASSLAESTGIYGYTF	TGTGCCAGCAGCTTAGCGGAGTCGACAGGTATCTATGGCTACACCTTC
TRBJ1-1	TRBD1	TRBV25-1	-	CASSGYWTGGMDTEAFF	TGTGCCAGCAGTGGATACTGGACAGGGGGTATGGACACTGAAGCTTTCTTT
TRBJ2-5	TRBD1	TRBV7-2	-	CASSPSWGQQETQYF	TGTGCCAGCAGCCCCTCCTGGGGACAGCAAGAGACCCAGTACTTC
TRBJ2-7	-	TRBV7-6	-	CASSLGAGSYEQYF	TGTGCCAGCAGCTTAGGGGCGGGATCCTACGAGCAGTACTTC
TRBJ2-1	-	TRBV6-6	once	CASSPGHNEQFF	TGTGCCAGCAGCCCCGGTCACAATGAGCAGTTCTTC
TRBJ2-5	TRBD1	TRBV24-1	-	CATSDPGTGKKETQYF	TGTGCCACCAGTGACCCTGGGACAGGGAAGAAAGAGACCCAGTACTTC
TRBJ1-3	-	TRBV9	-	CASSVQGSGNTIYF	TGTGCCAGCAGCGTACAGGGCTCTGGAAACACCATATATTTT
TRBJ2-4	-	TRBV7-2	-	CASSLGTGVWNIQYF	TGTGCCAGCAGCTTGGGGACGGGAGTTTGGAACATTCAGTACTTC
TRBJ1-4	-	TRBV19	-	CASTSQGHEKLFF	TGTGCCAGCACCTCTCAGGGGCATGAAAAACTGTTTTTT
TRBJ2-2	-	TRBV19	-	CASRDSEVTGELFF	TGTGCCAGTAGAGATAGTGAGGTCACCGGGGAGTTGTTTTTT
TRBJ2-2	TRBD2	TRBV24-1	few	CATSDGVWREGNTGELFF	TGTGCCACCAGTGATGGGGTATGGCGGGAGGGCAACACCGGGGAGCTGTTTTTT
TRBJ2-5	TRBD2	TRBV5-1	-	CASSWAGVYQETQYF	TGCGCCAGCAGCTGGGCGGGGGTCTACCAAGAGACCCAGTACTTC
TRBJ2-2	-	TRBV3-1/TRBV3-2	-	CASSQFLVPGELFF	TGTGCCAGCAGCCAATTTTTAGTGCCCGGGGAGCTGTTTTTT
TRBJ2-2	TRBD2	TRBV5-4	-	CASSLGSGRNTGELFF	TGTGCCAGCAGCTTGGGGAGCGGGAGGAACACCGGGGAGCTGTTTTTT
TRBJ2-1	TRBD2	TRBV4-2	-	CASSQEASGPYNEQFF	TGTGCCAGCAGCCAAGAGGCTAGCGGGCCTTACAATGAGCAGTTCTTC
TRBJ1-5	-	TRBV19	-	CASRGDISNQPQHF	TGTGCCAGTAGAGGGGACATTAGCAATCAGCCCCAGCATTTT
TRBJ2-1	TRBD1	TRBV5-1	-	CASSTQGLGYNEQFF	TGCGCCAGCAGCACACAGGGGCTGGGGTACAATGAGCAGTTCTTC
TRBJ2-1	TRBD1	TRBV7-9	-	CASRTGESEQFF	TGTGCCAGCAGGACAGGGGAGAGCGAGCAGTTCTTC
TRBJ2-4	TRBD1	TRBV9	-	CASSAGRQGMNIQYF	TGTGCCAGCAGCGCTGGGAGACAGGGAATGAACATTCAGTACTTC
TRBJ2-7	TRBD1	TRBV10-3	-	CASTGGGYEQYF	TGTGCCTCCACAGGGGGCGGGTACGAGCAGTACTTC
TRBJ1-1	-	TRBV12-3/TRBV12-4	-	CASSLGGGTEAFF	TGTGCCAGCAGTTTAGGGGGAGGAACTGAAGCTTTCTTT
TRBJ1-1	-	TRBV20-1	-	CSCGENTEAFF	TGCAGTTGCGGCGAGAACACTGAAGCTTTCTTT
TRBJ1-5	-	TRBV10-3	-	CAISDKLGVQPQHF	TGTGCCATCAGTGATAAATTAGGGGTGCAGCCCCAGCATTTT
TRBJ1-6	-	TRBV11-3	-	CASSLEGGGSPLHF	TGTGCCAGCAGCTTAGAGGGGGGGGGCTCACCCCTCCACTTT
TRBJ1-2	-	TRBV9	-	CASSAQTFNYGYTF	TGTGCCAGCAGCGCCCAGACATTTAACTATGGCTACACCTTC
TRBJ2-5	TRBD2	TRBV3-1/TRBV3-2	-	CASSRVTSGQETQYF	TGTGCCAGCAGCCGTGTGACTAGCGGCCAAGAGACCCAGTACTTC
TRBJ2-5	-	TRBV2	-	CASSGNREETQYF	TGTGCCAGCAGTGGGAACAGGGAAGAGACCCAGTACTTC
TRBJ1-6	-	TRBV5-8	-	CASSQIAPLHF	TGTGCCAGCAGCCAAATAGCACCCCTCCACTTT
TRBJ1-5	TRBD1	TRBV6-2/TRBV6-3	few	CASSRNRDRGHNQPQHF	TGTGCCAGCAGTCGCAACCGGGACAGGGGGCATAATCAGCCCCAGCATTTT
TRBJ2-7	TRBD1	TRBV18	-	CASSPDRERAYEQYF	TGTGCCAGCTCGCCGGACAGGGAAAGGGCCTACGAGCAGTACTTC
TRBJ2-3	TRBD1	TRBV2	-	CASSGQTGSTDTQYF	TGTGCCAGCAGTGGTCAGACAGGGAGCACAGATACGCAGTATTTT
TRBJ2-7	-	TRBV2	few	CASSESGLTYEQYF	TGTGCCAGCAGTGAAAGCGGGCTTACCTACGAGCAGTACTTC
TRBJ1-2	-	TRBV4-3	few	CASSQDPTRGGYTF	TGCGCCAGCAGCCAAGATCCCACCCGGGGTGGCTACACCTTC
TRBJ1-4	TRBD1	TRBV5-6	-	CASSGTGLNEKLFF	TGTGCCAGCAGCGGGACAGGACTAAATGAAAAACTGTTTTTT
TRBJ2-1	TRBD2	TRBV11-2	-	CASSLVLAGTFNEQFF	TGTGCCAGCAGCTTAGTACTAGCGGGGACCTTCAATGAGCAGTTCTTC
TRBJ2-7	TRBD1	TRBV27	-	CASRRSGTGGHEQYF	TGTGCCAGCAGGCGATCCGGGACAGGGGGCCACGAGCAGTACTTC
TRBJ2-5	TRBD2	TRBV7-9	-	CASSFGLAGGEETQYF	TGTGCCAGCAGCTTCGGACTAGCGGGAGGGGAAGAGACCCAGTACTTC
TRBJ2-2	TRBD2	TRBV5-4	few	CASSLALAGVGGELFF	TGTGCCAGCAGCTTGGCACTAGCGGGAGTAGGCGGGGAGCTGTTTTTT
TRBJ2-1	TRBD1	TRBV12-3/TRBV12-4	-	CASRGQYGEQFF	TGTGCCAGCAGGGGACAGTATGGTGAGCAGTTCTTC
TRBJ2-2	TRBD2	TRBV5-1	-	CASSLAPSGANTGELFF	TGCGCCAGCAGCTTGGCTCCTAGCGGGGCGAACACCGGGGAGCTGTTTTTT
TRBJ1-1	TRBD1	TRBV4-1	-	CASSQDFLNRGAFF	TGCGCCAGCAGCCAAGATTTCTTAAACAGGGGGGCTTTCTTT
TRBJ2-2	-	TRBV18	-	CASSQRQGLTGELFF	TGTGCCAGCTCCCAGCGTCAGGGGCTCACCGGGGAGCTGTTTTTT
TRBJ2-7	-	TRBV7-9	-	CASSRTPGYYEQYF	TGTGCCAGCAGCCGAACCCCAGGGTACTACGAGCAGTACTTC
TRBJ2-3	-	TRBV5-4	few	CASSLVLASSTDTQYF	TGTGCCAGCAGCTTGGTGCTAGCGTCAAGCACAGATACGCAGTATTTT
TRBJ2-1	-	TRBV5-1	-	CASSTFGSSYNEQFF	TGCGCCAGCAGCACGTTCGGGAGCTCCTACAATGAGCAGTTCTTC
TRBJ2-7	-	TRBV5-4	-	CASSPPGHSYEQYF	TGTGCCAGCAGCCCACCGGGACATTCCTACGAGCAGTACTTC
TRBJ2-1	TRBD2	TRBV11-1	-	CASSIRLAGFNEQFF	TGTGCCAGCAGCATCCGACTAGCGGGATTCAATGAGCAGTTCTTC
TRBJ2-5	TRBD1	TRBV28	-	CASQGEKTQYF	TGTGCCAGCCAGGGGGAAAAGACCCAGTACTTC
TRBJ2-1	TRBD2	TRBV7-9	-	CASSLGLAGFVEQFF	TGTGCCAGCAGCTTAGGCCTAGCGGGTTTTGTTGAGCAGTTCTTC
TRBJ1-1	-	TRBV28	-	CASSPLGRLAFF	TGTGCCAGCAGTCCACTGGGGCGATTAGCTTTCTTT